The clone carrying this T cell receptor (beta chain) was found many times. This sample stems from a study of T cells in Graves' hyperthyroidism and ophthalmopathy. Trimming cost V 5 bases and J 9 bases, with 14 bases left between them. The CDR3 totals 13 residues. RNA transcripts gave rise to amplified TCR beta CDR3 regions. HTBI primers drove first-round RT-PCR of the TCR CDR3. TCRdb fed the multiplex PCR reads into MiXCR, producing one record per CDR3 protein. The sample comprises hundreds of thousands of distinct CDR3 sequences, about 13% of which are singletons, and 9.2% rests with the top ten. Orbital computed tomography, thyroid ultrasound, serum thyroxine and TRAb, and clinical symptoms together informed the diagnoses. PBMCs were collected from an approximately 9.3 ml volume of fresh peripheral blood.

What was sequenced was blood. V and J are TRBV12-3 or TRBV12-4 and TRBJ2-1; D may be TRBD2 (6 bases). The sequence was obtained from a woman aged 18-29 years with Graves' hyperthyroidism. The CDR3 region is CASSRDFRGEQFF. The CDR3 nucleotides are TGTGCCAGCAGTCGGGACTTCCGCGGTGAGCAGTTCTTC.